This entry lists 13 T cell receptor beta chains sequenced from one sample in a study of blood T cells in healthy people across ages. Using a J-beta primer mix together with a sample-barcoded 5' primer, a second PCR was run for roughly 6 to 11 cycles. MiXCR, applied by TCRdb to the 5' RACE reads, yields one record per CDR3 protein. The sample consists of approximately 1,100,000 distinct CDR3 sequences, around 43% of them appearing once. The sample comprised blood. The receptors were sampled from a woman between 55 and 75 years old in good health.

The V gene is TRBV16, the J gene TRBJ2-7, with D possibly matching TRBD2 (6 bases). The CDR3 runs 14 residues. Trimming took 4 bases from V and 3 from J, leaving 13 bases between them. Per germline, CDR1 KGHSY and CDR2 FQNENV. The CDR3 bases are TGTGCCAGCAGCCCCGCCGGGGGAGACTACGAGCAGTACTTC. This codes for CASSPAGGDYEQYF.

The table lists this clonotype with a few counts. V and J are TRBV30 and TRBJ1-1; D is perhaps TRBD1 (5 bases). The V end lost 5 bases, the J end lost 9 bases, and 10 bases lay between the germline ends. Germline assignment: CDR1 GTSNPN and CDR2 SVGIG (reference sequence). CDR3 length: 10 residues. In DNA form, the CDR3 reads TGTGCCTGGTACAGGCAGAAAGCTTTCTTT. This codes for CAWYRQKAFF. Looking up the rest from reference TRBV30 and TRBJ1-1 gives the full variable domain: SQTIHQWPATLVQPVGSPLSLECTVEGTSNPNLYWYRQAAGRGLQLLFYSVGIGQISSEVPQNLSASRPQDRQFILSSKKLLLSDSGFYLCAWYRQKAFFGQGTRLTVV.

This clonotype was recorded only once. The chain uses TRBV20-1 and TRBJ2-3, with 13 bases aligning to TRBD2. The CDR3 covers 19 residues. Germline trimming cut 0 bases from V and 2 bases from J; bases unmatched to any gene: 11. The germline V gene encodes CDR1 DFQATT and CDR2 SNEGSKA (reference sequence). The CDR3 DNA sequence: TGCAGTGCTAGAGAAGGACTAGCGGGAGTCTCGGGGCTCACAGATACGCAGTATTTT. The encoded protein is CSAREGLAGVSGLTDTQYF.

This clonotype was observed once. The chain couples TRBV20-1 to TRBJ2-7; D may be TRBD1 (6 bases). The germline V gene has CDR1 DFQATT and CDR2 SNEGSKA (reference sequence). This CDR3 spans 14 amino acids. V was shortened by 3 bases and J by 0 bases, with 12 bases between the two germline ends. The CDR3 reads CSASGTTSSYEQYF. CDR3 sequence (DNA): TGCAGTGCTAGCGGGACAACGAGCTCCTACGAGCAGTACTTC.

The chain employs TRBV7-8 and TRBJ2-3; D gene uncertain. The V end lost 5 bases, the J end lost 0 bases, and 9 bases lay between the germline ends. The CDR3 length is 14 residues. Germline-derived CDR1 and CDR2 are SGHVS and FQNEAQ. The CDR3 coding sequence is TGTGCCAGCAGCCCTACACCCAGCACAGATACGCAGTATTTT. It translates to CASSPTPSTDTQYF.

In DNA, the CDR3 is TGTGCCATCAGTGAGTTGAGCGCCTCCGATGAGACCCAGTACTTC. It codes for CAISELSASDETQYF. The V and J genes are TRBV10-3 and TRBJ2-5; D is uncertain. Germline V gene lookup returns CDR1 ENHRY and CDR2 SYGVKD. The CDR3 spans 15 residues. Trimming stripped 1 base from V and 5 bases from J, with 14 bases between.

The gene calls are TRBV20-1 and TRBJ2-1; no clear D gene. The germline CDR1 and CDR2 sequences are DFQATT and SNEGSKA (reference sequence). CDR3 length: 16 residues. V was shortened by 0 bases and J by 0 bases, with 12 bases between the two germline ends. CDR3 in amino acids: CSARDAPLSSYNEQFF. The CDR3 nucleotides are TGCAGTGCTAGAGACGCTCCCCTAAGCTCCTACAATGAGCAGTTCTTC.

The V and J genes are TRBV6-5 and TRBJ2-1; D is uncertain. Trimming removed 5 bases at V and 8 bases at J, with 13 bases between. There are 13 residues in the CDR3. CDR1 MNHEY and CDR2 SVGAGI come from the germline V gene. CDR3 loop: CASSNKPDYEQFF. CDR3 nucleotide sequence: TGTGCCAGCAGTAACAAACCAGATTATGAGCAGTTCTTC.

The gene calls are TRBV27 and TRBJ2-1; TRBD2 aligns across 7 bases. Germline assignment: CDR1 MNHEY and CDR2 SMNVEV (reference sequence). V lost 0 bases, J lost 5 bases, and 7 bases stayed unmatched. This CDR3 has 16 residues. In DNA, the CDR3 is TGTGCCAGCAGTTTATCTGGCGGGAGAAGGGACAATGAGCAGTTCTTC. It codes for CASSLSGGRRDNEQFF.

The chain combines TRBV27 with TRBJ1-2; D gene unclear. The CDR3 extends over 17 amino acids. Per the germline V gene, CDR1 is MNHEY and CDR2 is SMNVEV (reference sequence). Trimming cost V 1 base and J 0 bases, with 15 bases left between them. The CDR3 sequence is CASSLYGRPDPNYGYTF. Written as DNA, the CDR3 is TGTGCCAGCAGTTTATATGGCAGGCCGGATCCTAACTATGGCTACACCTTC.

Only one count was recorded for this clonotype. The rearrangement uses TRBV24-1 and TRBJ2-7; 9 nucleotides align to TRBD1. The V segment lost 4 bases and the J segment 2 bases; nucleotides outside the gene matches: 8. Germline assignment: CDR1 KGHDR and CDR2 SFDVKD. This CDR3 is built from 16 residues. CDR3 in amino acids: CATSETGTGHPYEQYF. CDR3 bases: TGTGCCACCAGTGAGACCGGGACAGGGCACCCCTACGAGCAGTACTTC.

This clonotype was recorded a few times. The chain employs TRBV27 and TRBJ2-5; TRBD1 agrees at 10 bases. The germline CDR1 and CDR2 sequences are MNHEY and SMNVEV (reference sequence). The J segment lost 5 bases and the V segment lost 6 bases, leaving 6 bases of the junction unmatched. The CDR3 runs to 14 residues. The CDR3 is CASSRQGAEETQYF. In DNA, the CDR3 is TGTGCCAGCAGCCGACAGGGGGCTGAGGAGACCCAGTACTTC.

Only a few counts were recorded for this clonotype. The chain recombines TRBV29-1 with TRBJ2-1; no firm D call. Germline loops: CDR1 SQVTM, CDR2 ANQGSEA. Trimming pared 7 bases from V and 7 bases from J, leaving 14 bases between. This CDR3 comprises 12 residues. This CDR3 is CSAPPEGNEQFF. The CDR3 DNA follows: TGCAGCGCCCCCCCGGAAGGGAATGAGCAGTTCTTC.